The source of this TCR beta chain is a study of blood T cell repertoires in COVID-19. The wider study: Donors in the United States, Italy and Spain gave samples during acute or convalescent COVID-19. The analysed material was cDNA or gDNA that came from T cells, B-cell-depleted T cells, or PBMCs.

Per the study methods: From reference gene primer amplification, estimates of nucleated cell counts were derived. Data came from immunoSEQ multiplex PCR; TCRdb stores just in-frame clones and leaves some out. V, J and clone size are those of that table, while D and trimming were read from the DNA. The sample has under 300,000 clones, around 85% seen once. The V gene's germline CDR1 is LGHDT and CDR2 YNNKEL (reference sequence). This CDR3 is built from 13 residues. J gave up 2 bases and V 7 bases, and 4 bases lay outside the gene matches. Enrolment of Seattle patients took place during active infection, and they were followed longitudinally.

Input material: peripheral blood. The origin of this receptor is a human donor with COVID-19, enrolled during active disease. The donor label of this sample is uncertain. This chain uses TRBV3-1 (or the pseudogene TRBV3-2) with TRBJ1-1; TRBD1 aligns across 7 bases. This CDR3 is CASTGQSNTEAFF. The CDR3 bases are TGTGCCAGCACGGGACAGAGTAACACTGAAGCTTTCTTT.